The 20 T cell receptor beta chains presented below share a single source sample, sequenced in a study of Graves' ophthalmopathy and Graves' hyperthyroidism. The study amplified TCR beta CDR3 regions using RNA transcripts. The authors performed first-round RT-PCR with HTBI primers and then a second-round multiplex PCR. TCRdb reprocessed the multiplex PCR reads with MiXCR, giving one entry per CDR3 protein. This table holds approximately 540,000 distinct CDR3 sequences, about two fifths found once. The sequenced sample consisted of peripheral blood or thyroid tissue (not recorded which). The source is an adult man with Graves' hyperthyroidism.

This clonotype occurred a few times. CDR3 nucleotide sequence: TGTGCCTGGAGTCCCACTCGACAGTTAAATTCACCCCTCCACTTT. Translation gives CAWSPTRQLNSPLHF. V gene TRBV30 combines with J gene TRBJ1-6; weak D call: TRBD1 (5 bases). Germline V gives CDR1 GTSNPN, CDR2 SVGIG (reference sequence). This CDR3 comprises 15 residues. With 2 bases removed from V and 7 bases from J, the gap between germline ends came to 15 bases. The variable domain in full, completed from reference TRBV30 and TRBJ1-6, reads SQTIHQWPATLVQPVGSPLSLECTVEGTSNPNLYWYRQAAGRGLQLLFYSVGIGQISSEVPQNLSASRPQDRQFILSSKKLLLSDSGFYLCAWSPTRQLNSPLHFGNGTRLTVT.

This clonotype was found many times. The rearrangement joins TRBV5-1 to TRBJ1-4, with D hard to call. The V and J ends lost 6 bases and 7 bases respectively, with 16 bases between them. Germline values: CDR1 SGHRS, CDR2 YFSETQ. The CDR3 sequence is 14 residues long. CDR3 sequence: CASKGVGMGEKLFF. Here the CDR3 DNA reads TGCGCCAGCAAGGGAGTTGGGATGGGTGAAAAACTGTTTTTT.

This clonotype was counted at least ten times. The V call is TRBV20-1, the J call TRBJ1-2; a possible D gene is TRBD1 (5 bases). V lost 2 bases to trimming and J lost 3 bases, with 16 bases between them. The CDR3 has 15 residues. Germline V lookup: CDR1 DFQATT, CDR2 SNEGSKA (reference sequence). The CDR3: CSARIGAVRHYGYTF. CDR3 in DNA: TGCAGTGCTAGAATAGGGGCCGTTCGTCACTATGGCTACACCTTC.

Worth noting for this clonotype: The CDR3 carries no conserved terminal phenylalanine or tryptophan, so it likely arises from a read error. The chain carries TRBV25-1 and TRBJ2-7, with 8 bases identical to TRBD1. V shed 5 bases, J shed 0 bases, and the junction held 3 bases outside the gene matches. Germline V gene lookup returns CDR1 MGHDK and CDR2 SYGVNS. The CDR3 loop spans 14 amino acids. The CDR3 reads CASSTGGNSYEQYS. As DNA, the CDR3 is TGTGCCAGCAGTACAGGGGGGAACTCCTACGAGCAGTACTCC.

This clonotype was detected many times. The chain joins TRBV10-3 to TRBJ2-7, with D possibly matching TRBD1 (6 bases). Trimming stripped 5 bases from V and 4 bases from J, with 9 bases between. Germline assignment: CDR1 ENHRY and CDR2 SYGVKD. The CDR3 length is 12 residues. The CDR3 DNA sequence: TGTGCCATCAGTTCCCAGGGGTACGAGCAGTACTTC. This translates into CAISSQGYEQYF.

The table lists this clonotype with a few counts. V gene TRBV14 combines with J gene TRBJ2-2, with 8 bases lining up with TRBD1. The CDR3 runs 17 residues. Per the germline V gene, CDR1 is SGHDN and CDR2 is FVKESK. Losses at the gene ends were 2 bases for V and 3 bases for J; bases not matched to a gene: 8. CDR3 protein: CASSQKWDRSYTGELFF. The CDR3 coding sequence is TGTGCCAGCAGCCAAAAATGGGACAGGTCTTACACCGGGGAGCTGTTTTTT.

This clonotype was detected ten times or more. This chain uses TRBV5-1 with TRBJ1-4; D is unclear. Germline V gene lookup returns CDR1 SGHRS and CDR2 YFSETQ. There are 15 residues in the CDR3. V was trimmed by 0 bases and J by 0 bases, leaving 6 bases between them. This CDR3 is CASSLERTTNEKLFF. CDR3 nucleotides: TGCGCCAGCAGCTTGGAGCGGACAACTAATGAAAAACTGTTTTTT.

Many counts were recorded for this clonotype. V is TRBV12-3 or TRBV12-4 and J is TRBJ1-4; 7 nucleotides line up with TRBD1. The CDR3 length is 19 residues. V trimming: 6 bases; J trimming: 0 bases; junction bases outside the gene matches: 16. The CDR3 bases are TGTGCCAGCAGCCAACGCGGACAGGCGAGGGGCCCAACTAATGAAAAACTGTTTTTT. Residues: CASSQRGQARGPTNEKLFF.

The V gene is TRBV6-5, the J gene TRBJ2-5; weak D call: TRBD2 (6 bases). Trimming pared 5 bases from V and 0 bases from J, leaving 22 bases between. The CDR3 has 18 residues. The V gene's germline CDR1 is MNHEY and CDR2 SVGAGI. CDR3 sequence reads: CASSEYGTPYLYQETQYF. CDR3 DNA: TGTGCCAGCAGTGAATACGGGACTCCTTACTTGTACCAAGAGACCCAGTACTTC.

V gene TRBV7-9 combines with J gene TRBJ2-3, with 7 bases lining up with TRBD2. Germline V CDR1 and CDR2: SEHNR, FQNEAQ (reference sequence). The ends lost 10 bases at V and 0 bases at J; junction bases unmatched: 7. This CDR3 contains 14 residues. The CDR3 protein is CATSSGPSTDTQYF. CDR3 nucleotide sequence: TGTGCCACCTCTAGCGGCCCTAGCACAGATACGCAGTATTTT.

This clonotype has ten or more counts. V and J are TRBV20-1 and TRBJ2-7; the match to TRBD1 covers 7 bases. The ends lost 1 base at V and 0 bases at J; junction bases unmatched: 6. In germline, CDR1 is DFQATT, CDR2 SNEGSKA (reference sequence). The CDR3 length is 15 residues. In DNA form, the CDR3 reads TGCAGTGCTAGAGCGAGAGACAGGGTCTCCTACGAGCAGTACTTC. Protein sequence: CSARARDRVSYEQYF.

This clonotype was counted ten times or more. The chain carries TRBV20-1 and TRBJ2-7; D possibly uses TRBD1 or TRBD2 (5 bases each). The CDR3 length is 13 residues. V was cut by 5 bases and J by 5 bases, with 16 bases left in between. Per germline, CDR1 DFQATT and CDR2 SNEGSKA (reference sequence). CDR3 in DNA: TGCAGTGCTCTCCGGGACCCCCGAGACGAGCAGTACTTC. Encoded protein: CSALRDPRDEQYF.

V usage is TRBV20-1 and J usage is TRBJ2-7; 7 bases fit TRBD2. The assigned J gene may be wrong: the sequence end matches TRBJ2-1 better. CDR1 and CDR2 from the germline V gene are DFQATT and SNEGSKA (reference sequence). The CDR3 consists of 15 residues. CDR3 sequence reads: CSARDRRERVNEQFF. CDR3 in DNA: TGCAGTGCTAGAGATCGGCGGGAGAGGGTCAATGAGCAGTTCTTC.

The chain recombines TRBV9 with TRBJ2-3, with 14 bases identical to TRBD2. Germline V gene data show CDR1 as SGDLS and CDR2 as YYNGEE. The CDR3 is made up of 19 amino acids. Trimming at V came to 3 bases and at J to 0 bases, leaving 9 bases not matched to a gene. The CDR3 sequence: CASSAGLAGGLPSTDTQYF. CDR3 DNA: TGTGCCAGCAGCGCAGGACTAGCGGGAGGCCTACCTAGCACAGATACGCAGTATTTT.

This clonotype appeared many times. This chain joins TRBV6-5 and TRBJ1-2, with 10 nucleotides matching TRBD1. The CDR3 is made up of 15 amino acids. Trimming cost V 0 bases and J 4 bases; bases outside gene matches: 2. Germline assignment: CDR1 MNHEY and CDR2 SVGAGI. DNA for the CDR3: TGTGCCAGCAGTTACTCGGGGACAGGGGTCTATGGCTACACCTTC. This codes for CASSYSGTGVYGYTF.

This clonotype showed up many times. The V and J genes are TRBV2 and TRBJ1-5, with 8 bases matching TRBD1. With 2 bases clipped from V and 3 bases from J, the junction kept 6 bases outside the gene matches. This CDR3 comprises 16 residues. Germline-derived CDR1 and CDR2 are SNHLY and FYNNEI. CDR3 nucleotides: TGTGCCAGCAGTGAACTGGACAGGGCCTACAATCAGCCCCAGCATTTT. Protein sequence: CASSELDRAYNQPQHF.

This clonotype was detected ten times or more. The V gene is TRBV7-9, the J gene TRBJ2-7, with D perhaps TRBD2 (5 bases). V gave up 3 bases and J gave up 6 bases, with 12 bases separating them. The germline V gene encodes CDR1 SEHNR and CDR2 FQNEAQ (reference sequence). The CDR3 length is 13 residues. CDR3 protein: CASSFGRTGEQYF. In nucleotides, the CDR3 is TGTGCCAGCAGCTTCGGACGGACTGGCGAGCAGTACTTC.

In DNA form, the CDR3 reads TGCAGTGGAGGTCTGCGGTACTATGGCTACACCTTC. This encodes CSGGLRYYGYTF. The genes are TRBV20-1 and TRBJ1-2; no firm D call. With 7 bases removed from V and 3 bases from J, the gap between germline ends came to 12 bases. In germline, CDR1 is DFQATT, CDR2 SNEGSKA (reference sequence). The CDR3 has 12 residues.

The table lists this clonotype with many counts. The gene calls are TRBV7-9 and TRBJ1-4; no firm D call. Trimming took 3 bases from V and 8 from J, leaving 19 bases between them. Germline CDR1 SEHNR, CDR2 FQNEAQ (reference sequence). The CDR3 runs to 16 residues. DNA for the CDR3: TGTGCCAGCAGCTTCCCGAAGGGCCCACGCAGCGAAAAACTGTTTTTT. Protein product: CASSFPKGPRSEKLFF.

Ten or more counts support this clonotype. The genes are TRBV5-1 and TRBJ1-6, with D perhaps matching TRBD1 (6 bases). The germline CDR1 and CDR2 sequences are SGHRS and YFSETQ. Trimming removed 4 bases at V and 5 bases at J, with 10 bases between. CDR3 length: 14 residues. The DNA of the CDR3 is TGCGCCAGCAGCGAGGACAGAAATAATTCACCCCTCCACTTT. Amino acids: CASSEDRNNSPLHF.